The rows below give T cell receptor beta chains drawn from one sample of a study of shared clonotypes between healthy human individuals. Sequencing used immunoSEQ multiplex PCR; TCRdb keeps in-frame clones, though not all of them. The top ten clones hold about 0.45% of a sample with over a million clones, around 98% of them seen once. The sequenced material came from naive CD4+ T cells sorted from blood. These receptors originate from a man aged 25-45 years in good health. Both conserved end residues are part of each CDR3.

V gene	J gene	CDR3 protein
TRBV6-5	TRBJ2-7	CASRNPRSSYEQYF
TRBV10-3	TRBJ1-3	CAISESMGGSGNTIYF
TRBV15	TRBJ1-2	CATSRDPGGIYGYTF
TRBV5-4	TRBJ2-3	CASSLGDSPTDTQYF
TRBV5-1	TRBJ1-3	CASSSERGYGNTIYF
TRBV28	TRBJ2-7	CASSLLSAQQYF
TRBV29-1	TRBJ2-7	CSVVSGGSYEQYF
TRBV5-1	TRBJ2-1	CASKAYNEQFF
TRBV15	TRBJ1-4	CATSRDRGPNEKLFF
TRBV9	TRBJ2-1	CASSITGLAGTKLYNEQFF
TRBV7-2	TRBJ2-7	CASTDRLSYEQYF
TRBV5-4	TRBJ2-7	CASSPPLVGGGEQYF
TRBV10-3	TRBJ2-3	CANAGGGSTDTQYF
TRBV18	TRBJ2-7	CASSPRRQGLIYEQYF
TRBV28	TRBJ2-7	CASSFEADRSYEQYF
TRBV5-1	TRBJ2-2	CASRQRPATNTGELFF
TRBV18	TRBJ1-1	CASSPPSGQGTITFF
TRBV28	TRBJ2-7	CASSLVGASYEQYF
TRBV18	TRBJ2-2	CASSPSPAGELFF
TRBV7-9	TRBJ2-7	CASSLALAGGPHEQYF
TRBV7-6	TRBJ2-5	CASSLAGLAGGETQYF
TRBV5-1	TRBJ2-7	CASSLAGSSYEQYF
TRBV11-2	TRBJ2-1	CASSLVAGAYNEQFF